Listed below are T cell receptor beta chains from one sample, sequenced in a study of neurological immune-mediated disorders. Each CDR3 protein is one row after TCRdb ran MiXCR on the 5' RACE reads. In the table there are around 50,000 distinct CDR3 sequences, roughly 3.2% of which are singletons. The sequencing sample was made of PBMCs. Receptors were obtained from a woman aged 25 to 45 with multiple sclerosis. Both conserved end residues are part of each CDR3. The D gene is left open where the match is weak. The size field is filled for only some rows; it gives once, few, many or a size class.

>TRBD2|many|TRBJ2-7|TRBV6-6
TGTGCCAGCAGTGCGCGGACTAGCGGTTCCTCCTACGAGCAGTACTTC
CASSARTSGSSYEQYF
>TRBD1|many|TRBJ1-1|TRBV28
TGTGCCAGCCGGACAGGGGGCGGTTCTGAAGCTTTCTTT
CASRTGGGSEAFF
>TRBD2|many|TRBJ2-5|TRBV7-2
TGTGCCAGCAGCTTAGATAGCGGGGGGCGAAAGACCCAGTACTTC
CASSLDSGGRKTQYF
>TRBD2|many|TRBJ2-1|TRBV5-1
TGCGCCAGTCGCCTCGGGGCGGGGGGGTACAATGAGCAGTTCTTC
CASRLGAGGYNEQFF
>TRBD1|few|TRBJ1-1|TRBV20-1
TGCAGTGCTAGAGATAGCAGGACAGGAAAGAACACTGAAGCTTTCTTT
CSARDSRTGKNTEAFF
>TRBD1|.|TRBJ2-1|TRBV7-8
TGTGCCAGCAGCGTTAGGGGGCAGATGAGGTCCAATGAGCAGTTCTTC
CASSVRGQMRSNEQFF
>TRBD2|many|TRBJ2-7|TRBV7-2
TGTGCCAGCAGCTTGCGGGGGACCAAGACCTACGAGCAGTACTTC
CASSLRGTKTYEQYF
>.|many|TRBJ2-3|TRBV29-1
TGCAGCGTTCCGAGACAGCGCACAGATACGCAGTATTTT
CSVPRQRTDTQYF
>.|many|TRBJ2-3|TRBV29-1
TGCAGCGTTGGATCGCGGTGGCCCCAGAATACGCAGTATTTT
CSVGSRWPQNTQYF
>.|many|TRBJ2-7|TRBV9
TGTGCCAGCTCCAACCGGGACTGGGGCTTCTACGAGCAGTACTTC
CASSNRDWGFYEQYF
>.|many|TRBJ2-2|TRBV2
TGTGCCAGCAGTGAAGGTAGACATACCGGGGAGCTGTTTTTT
CASSEGRHTGELFF
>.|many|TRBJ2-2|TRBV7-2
TGTGCCAGCAGCTTATATGTCACCGGGGAGCTGTTTTTT
CASSLYVTGELFF
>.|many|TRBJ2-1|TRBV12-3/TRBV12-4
TGTGCCAGCCAAAACCGGGGGGCTGGTGTTGAGCAGTTCTTC
CASQNRGAGVEQFF
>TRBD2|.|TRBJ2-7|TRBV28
TGTGCCAGCTCCCCTTATGGGACTAGCGGGACCTACGAGCAGTACTTC
CASSPYGTSGTYEQYF
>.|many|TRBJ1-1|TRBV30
TGTGCCTGGAGTGTACTCGGGGAAAGTGAAGCTTTCTTT
CAWSVLGESEAFF
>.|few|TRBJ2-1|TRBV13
TGTGCCAGCAGCTTAGTAGGGATTAATGAGCAGTTCTTC
CASSLVGINEQFF
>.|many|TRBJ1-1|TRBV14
TGTGCCAGCAGCCAAGAAGGGTTTGTGGGCACTGAAGCTTTCTTT
CASSQEGFVGTEAFF
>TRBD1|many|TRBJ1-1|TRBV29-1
TGCAGCGTCACGAGACAGGGTGGGAACACTGAAGCTTTCTTT
CSVTRQGGNTEAFF
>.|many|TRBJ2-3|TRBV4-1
TGCGCCAGCAGCCCACCTTTGGGCCAGGGGGATACGCAGTATTTT
CASSPPLGQGDTQYF
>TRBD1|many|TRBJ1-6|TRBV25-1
TGTGCCAGCAGTGAACCAGGGGGGACAGGTGCTTCACCCCTCCACTTT
CASSEPGGTGASPLHF
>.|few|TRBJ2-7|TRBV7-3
TGTGCCAGCAGCATGGGAACAATGGGCGAGCAGTACTTC
CASSMGTMGEQYF
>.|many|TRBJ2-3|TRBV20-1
TGCAGTGCTAGAGATTTATCCGCTAGCACAGATACGCAGTATTTT
CSARDLSASTDTQYF
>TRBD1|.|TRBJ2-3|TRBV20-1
TGCAGTGCTACGGACAGGGGGAGGCCAGATACGCAGTATTTT
CSATDRGRPDTQYF
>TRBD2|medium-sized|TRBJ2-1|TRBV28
TGTGCCAGCAGTTTACCCCGGGAGGCCGGTTTCAATGAGCAGTTCTTC
CASSLPREAGFNEQFF
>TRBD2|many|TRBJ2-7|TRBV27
TGTGCCAGCAGTCCGGTGACTAGCGGGGGAACCTACGAGCAGTACTTC
CASSPVTSGGTYEQYF
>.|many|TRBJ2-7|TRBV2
TGTGCCAGCAGACCTCCGGGACTTTTCTACGAGCAGTACTTC
CASRPPGLFYEQYF
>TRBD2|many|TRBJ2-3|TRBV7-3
TGTGCCAGCAGCCCCGATAGCGGGAGCCCGACGCAGTATTTT
CASSPDSGSPTQYF
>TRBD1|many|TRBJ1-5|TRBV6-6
TGTGCCAGCAGGAAGACAGGGATCGGTCAGCCCCAGAATTTT
CASRKTGIGQPQNF
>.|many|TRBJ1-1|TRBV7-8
TGTGCCAGCAGCTTCGCTATACGGACAGTAAACACTGAAGCTTTCTTT
CASSFAIRTVNTEAFF
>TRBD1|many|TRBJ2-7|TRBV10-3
TGTGCCATCTCCGGACAGGGAAAGAGAGGCTACGAGCAGTACTTC
CAISGQGKRGYEQYF
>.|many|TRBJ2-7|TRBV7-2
TGTGCCAGCAGCATCAGAGGGGGCTCCTACGAGCAGTACTTC
CASSIRGGSYEQYF
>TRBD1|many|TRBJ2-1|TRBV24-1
TGTGCCACCAGTGAGCCCAGGGGGTCCCCCTCGCAGTTCTTC
CATSEPRGSPSQFF
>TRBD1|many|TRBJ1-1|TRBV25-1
TGTGCCAGCGAAAAAGGGGGCTCTGGTGAAGCTTTCTTT
CASEKGGSGEAFF
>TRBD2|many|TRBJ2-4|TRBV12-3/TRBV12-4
TGTGCCAGCAGTTTGGGGAGGGCCATCGACATTCAGTACTTC
CASSLGRAIDIQYF
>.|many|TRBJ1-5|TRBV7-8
TGTGCCAGCAGCACAGACGGCAATCAGCCCCAGCATTTT
CASSTDGNQPQHF
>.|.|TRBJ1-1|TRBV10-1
TGCGCCAGCAGTGTTACAGGGAGGGATACTGAAGCTTTCTTT
CASSVTGRDTEAFF
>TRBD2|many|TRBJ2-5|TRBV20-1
TGCAGTGCTTGGACTAGCGGGGGGAAAGAGACCCAGTACTTC
CSAWTSGGKETQYF
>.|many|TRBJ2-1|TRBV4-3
TGCGCCAGCAGCCAAGCGGTGGCTGGCAATGAGCAGTTCTTC
CASSQAVAGNEQFF
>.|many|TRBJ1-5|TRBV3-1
TGTGCCAGCAGCCAGGCCGGGTCTGGCAATCAGCCCCAGCATTTT
CASSQAGSGNQPQHF
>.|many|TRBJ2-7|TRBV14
TGTGCCAGCAGCCAACGTCAGGGTCCCTACGAGCAGTACTTC
CASSQRQGPYEQYF
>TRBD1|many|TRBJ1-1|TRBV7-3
TGTGCCAGCAGCCCCGGGACAGCACCCAACACTGAAGCTTTCTTT
CASSPGTAPNTEAFF
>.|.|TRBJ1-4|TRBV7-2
TGTGCCAGCAGCTTAAAAAAGGGTGGCGCGGAACTGTTTTTT
CASSLKKGGAELFF
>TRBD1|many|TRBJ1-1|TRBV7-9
TGTGCCAGCAGCTCCCGACAGGGTTCCGGATCGGCTTTCTTT
CASSSRQGSGSAFF
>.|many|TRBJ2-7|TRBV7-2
TGTGCCAGCAGCTTAGCTGCAGTTACATACGAGCAGTACTTC
CASSLAAVTYEQYF
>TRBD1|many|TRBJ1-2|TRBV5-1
TGCGCCAGCAGCTCGACAGGGTACTCTGGCTACACCTTC
CASSSTGYSGYTF
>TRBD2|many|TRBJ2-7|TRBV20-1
TGCAGTGCTAGTAGCGGGAGGGGATGGCAGTACTTC
CSASSGRGWQYF
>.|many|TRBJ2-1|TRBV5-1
TGCGCCAGCAGCTTGGCGGTTAACAATGAGCAGTTCTTC
CASSLAVNNEQFF
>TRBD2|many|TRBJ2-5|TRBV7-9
TGTGCCAGCAGCGGTAGACTAGCGGGAGGCACGGTCTACGAGACCCAGTACTTC
CASSGRLAGGTVYETQYF
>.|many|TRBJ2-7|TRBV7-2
TGTGCCAGCAGCTTAGTCAGGGAGGCCTACGAGCAGTACTTC
CASSLVREAYEQYF
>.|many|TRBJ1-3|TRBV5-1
TGCGCCAGCAGCTACGGAGGGTCTGGAAACACCATATATTTT
CASSYGGSGNTIYF
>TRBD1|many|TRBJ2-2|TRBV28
TGTGCCAGCAGGACAGGGGTCGGGGAGCTGTTTTTT
CASRTGVGELFF